This paragraph reports one TCR beta chain. Trimming at V came to 0 bases and at J to 2 bases, leaving 4 bases not matched to a gene. Germline V gives CDR1 LNHNV, CDR2 YYDKDF (reference sequence). The CDR3 sequence is 17 residues long. The sample comes from a study of T cell changes during pregnancy in multiple sclerosis. Data came from immunoSEQ multiplex PCR; TCRdb stores just in-frame clones and leaves some out. The sample shows some 28,000 clones, around 86% of them seen only once. The clonotype originates from a female donor in good health, enrolled as a control in a pregnancy study. The chain carries TRBV15 and TRBJ2-6; 7 bases fit TRBD2. The starting material was CD4+ T cells from peripheral blood mononuclear cells, obtained in the first trimester of pregnancy. CDR3 region: CATSRDRGGTGANVLTF. CDR3 nucleotide sequence: TGTGCCACCAGCAGAGATCGCGGGGGAACTGGGGCCAACGTCCTGACTTTC.